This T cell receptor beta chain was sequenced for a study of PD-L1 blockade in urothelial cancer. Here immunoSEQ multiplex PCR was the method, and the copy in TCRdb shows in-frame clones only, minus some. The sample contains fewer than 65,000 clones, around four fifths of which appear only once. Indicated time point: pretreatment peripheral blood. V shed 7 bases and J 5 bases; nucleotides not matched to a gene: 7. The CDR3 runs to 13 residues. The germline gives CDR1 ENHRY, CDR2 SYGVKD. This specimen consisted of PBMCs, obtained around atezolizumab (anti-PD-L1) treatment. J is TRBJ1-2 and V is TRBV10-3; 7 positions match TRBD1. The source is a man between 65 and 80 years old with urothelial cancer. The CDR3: CAITVGTAYGYTF. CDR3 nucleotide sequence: TGTGCCATCACCGTCGGGACAGCTTATGGCTACACCTTC.